Below, 15 T cell receptor beta chains from the same sample are listed, as sequenced in a study of identical twins. Each CDR3 protein is one row after TCRdb ran MiXCR on the 5' RACE reads. The sample has 1.5 million to 2 million distinct CDR3 sequences; 32% are singletons. Sequencing was carried out using cord blood. Every receptor here comes from a newborn girl in good health.

The J gene is TRBJ1-4, the V gene TRBV11-2; D remains ambiguous. Germline loops: CDR1 SGHAT, CDR2 FQNNGV. V gave up 1 base and J gave up 8 bases, with 11 bases separating them. The CDR3 sequence is 14 residues long. DNA of the CDR3: TGTGCCAGCAGCTTAGGGTCAGGTATCGAAAAACTGTTTTTT. The encoded protein is CASSLGSGIEKLFF.

On this clonotype: One junction end does not reproduce the germline sequence, and a read error may be involved. The V and J genes are TRBV7-2 and TRBJ1-6; maybe TRBD1 (6 bases). The CDR3 is 13 residues long. The germline CDR1 and CDR2 sequences are SGHTA and FQGNSA. CDR3 DNA: TGTGCCGCGGGGCAGGGGAGTAATTCACCCCCCCACTTT. Its protein is CAAGQGSNSPPHF.

The sample holds a few counts of this clonotype. This sequence joins TRBV5-1 and TRBJ1-1; D might be TRBD1 (6 bases). V lost 4 bases, J lost 1 base, and 11 bases lay in between. Looked up from germline, CDR1 is SGHRS and CDR2 is YFSETQ. The CDR3 runs to 14 residues. The DNA of the CDR3 is TGCGCCAGCAGCCGACGGGGGGCGAACACTGAAGCTTTCTTT. Its translation is CASSRRGANTEAFF.

This clonotype occurred once. V and J are TRBV4-2 and TRBJ2-3; TRBD2 aligns across 14 bases. The CDR3 has 18 amino acids. The V gene's germline CDR1 is LGHNA and CDR2 YNFKEQ. Trimming at V came to 6 bases and at J to 5 bases, leaving 13 bases not matched to a gene. CDR3 coding DNA: TGTGCCAGCAGTGCCGCTAGGACTAGCGGGGGGTCGGGAGATACGCAGTATTTT. Its translation: CASSAARTSGGSGDTQYF.

This clonotype was counted between two and nine times. The chain links TRBV9 to TRBJ2-5; D not resolved. The CDR3 consists of 15 residues. Trimming removed 3 bases from V and 3 bases from J, with 15 bases in between. The germline gives CDR1 SGDLS, CDR2 YYNGEE. The CDR3 protein is CASSAGILKKETQYF. The CDR3 coding sequence is TGTGCCAGCAGCGCCGGCATCCTAAAGAAAGAGACCCAGTACTTC.

The chain couples TRBV2 to TRBJ2-7, with no clear D. The J call may be faulty, since TRBJ2-5 better matches the DNA end. The CDR3 spans 11 residues. Germline CDR1 is SNHLY and CDR2 is FYNNEI. The CDR3: CASSEAQTQYF. CDR3 DNA sequence: TGTGCCAGCAGTGAAGCGCAGACCCAGTACTTC.

The V call is TRBV20-1, the J call TRBJ2-3; 9 bases fit TRBD2. Looked up from germline, CDR1 is DFQATT and CDR2 is SNEGSKA (reference sequence). Trimming took 5 bases from V and 2 from J; bases not matched to a gene: 5. The CDR3 covers 14 residues. This CDR3 reads CSASPGLATDTQYF. The CDR3 coding sequence is TGCAGTGCTTCGCCGGGACTAGCCACAGATACGCAGTATTTT.

This clonotype was counted only a few times. The chain combines TRBV27 with TRBJ1-5; the D gene is possibly TRBD1 (5 bases). Germline assignment: CDR1 MNHEY and CDR2 SMNVEV (reference sequence). The length of the CDR3 is 14 residues. V lost 0 bases, J lost 3 bases, and 6 bases lay in between. The CDR3 loop reads CASSLSDNNQPQHF. The CDR3 DNA is TGTGCCAGCAGTTTATCGGACAACAATCAGCCCCAGCATTTT.

The gene calls are TRBV4-1 and TRBJ1-2; 9 positions match TRBD1. Germline CDR1 is MGHRA and CDR2 is YSYEKL. The CDR3 is made up of 14 amino acids. Trimming removed 4 bases from V and 9 bases from J; junction bases left unmatched: 9. CDR3 loop: CASSRLTGGDSYTF. CDR3 bases: TGCGCCAGCAGCCGCCTAACAGGGGGCGATAGCTACACCTTC.

This clonotype was counted a few times. The rearrangement uses TRBV4-2 and TRBJ1-2; TRBD1 is a possible D gene (5 bases). The germline V gene has CDR1 LGHNA and CDR2 YNFKEQ. Trimming cost V 1 base and J 0 bases, with 9 bases left between them. The CDR3 loop spans 15 amino acids. The CDR3 DNA reads as TGTGCCAGCAGCCAAGTCCCGACAGCTAACTATGGCTACACCTTC. Its protein is CASSQVPTANYGYTF.

This clonotype came up a few times. The chain employs TRBV12-3 or TRBV12-4 and TRBJ1-5; D is ambiguous. This CDR3 contains 13 residues. With 6 bases removed from V and 5 bases from J, the gap between germline ends came to 11 bases. The CDR3 bases are TGTGCCAGCAGACCTGGACTCTATCAGCCCCAGCATTTT. It codes for CASRPGLYQPQHF.

A note on this clonotype: This clone may be a read error of a much larger clone one base away. This rearrangement joins TRBV10-3 to TRBJ2-1, with TRBD2 identical over 10 bases. Germline V gene sequence: CDR1 ENHRY, CDR2 SYGVKD. This CDR3 spans 13 amino acids. The V segment lost 9 bases and the J segment 8 bases; nucleotides outside the gene matches: 7. The CDR3 nucleotides read TGTGCCATAGGGGGGACTAGCGACGATGAGCAGTTCTTC. Translating it yields CAIGGTSDDEQFF.

This clonotype was seen a handful of times. The V call is TRBV20-1, the J call TRBJ2-2; no reliable D call. The CDR3 spans 12 residues. Germline lookup yields CDR1 DFQATT and CDR2 SNEGSKA (reference sequence). V lost 7 bases and J 3 bases, leaving 9 bases between the germline ends. The CDR3 bases are TGCAGTGTATCCCCATACACCGGGGAGCTGTTTTTT. Its protein product is CSVSPYTGELFF.

This clonotype appeared a few times. This rearrangement joins TRBV3-1 to TRBJ2-1; no definite D call. This CDR3 spans 15 amino acids. V lost 4 bases, J lost 4 bases, and 14 bases lay in between. From germline, CDR1 is LGHDT and CDR2 YNNKEL (reference sequence). The CDR3 here is CASSRGLESYNEQFF. The CDR3 DNA follows: TGTGCCAGCAGCCGGGGATTAGAGTCGTACAATGAGCAGTTCTTC.

The V gene is TRBV27, the J gene TRBJ2-1; TRBD2 agrees at 8 bases. The junction had 12 bases not matched to a gene; V was cut back by 8 bases and J by 6 bases. This CDR3 has 15 amino acids. The germline V gene encodes CDR1 MNHEY and CDR2 SMNVEV (reference sequence). CDR3 amino acids: CASASGLAGTNEQFF. The CDR3 nucleotides read TGTGCCAGCGCCTCTGGGCTAGCGGGTACCAATGAGCAGTTCTTC.